Detailed here is one TCR beta chain. Its antigen is unknown. Each CDR3 protein gets one entry after TCRdb re-called the reads with MiXCR. The repertoire holds 450,000 to 550,000 distinct CDR3 sequences, with approximately 40% as singletons. The sample comes from a study of T cell repertoires in cytomegalovirus infection. Study context: The authors used CMV epitopes that were HLA-C-restricted (recently identified) and HLA-B-restricted (well studied). Shared public TCR beta signatures pointed to both CMV infection and a matching HLA type. Overall study results and limits: Within the response measured ex vivo, HLA-C-restricted CMV-specific TCR beta clonotypes were dominant. CMV carriers having the relevant HLA were flagged by cumulative public TCR beta family frequency.

The CDR3 has 12 amino acids. The V end lost 3 bases, the J end lost 4 bases, and 6 bases lay between the germline ends. CDR1 is LNHNV, CDR2 YYDKDF, per germline (reference sequence). The receptor comes from a human donor in good health (CMV status not recorded). Some clones in this sample may be carry-over from other donors' samples. This chain joins TRBV15 and TRBJ1-2; unclear D gene. This specimen was cultured PBMCs, taken from culture after CMV antigen stimulation. The CDR3 here is CATSSRSYGYTF. The CDR3 DNA reads as TGTGCCACCAGCAGTAGGAGCTATGGCTACACCTTC.